This T cell receptor beta chain originates from a study of blood T cell repertoires in COVID-19. Overall study: PBMCs, B-cell-depleted T cells, or T cells were the source of the cDNA or gDNA that made up the material.

Germline CDR1 and CDR2: SGHVS and FNYEAQ. The V segment lost 4 bases and the J segment 1 base; nucleotides outside the gene matches: 0. This CDR3 comprises 16 residues. This clone was seen just once. TCRdb's table, derived via immunoSEQ multiplex PCR, lists solely in-frame clones and lacks some. Of some 190,000 clones listed, 84% are singletons. The sample consisted of PBMCs or T cells enriched from blood (not recorded which). This sequence joins TRBV7-6 and TRBJ2-6, with TRBD2 identical over 11 bases. This TCR was recovered from a woman in her 30s who had recovered from COVID-19. The chain's CDR3 is CASSSSGRSGANVLTF. In DNA, the CDR3 is TGTGCCAGCAGCTCTAGCGGGAGGTCTGGGGCCAACGTCCTGACTTTC.